This T cell receptor (beta chain) came from a study of post-analysis software for immune sequencing data. Carried by the TCR beta cDNA libraries were unique molecular identifiers. TCRdb re-analysed the PCR reads in MiXCR, keeping a single row per CDR3 protein. This repertoire shows fewer than 700,000 distinct CDR3 sequences, 44% found once; its top ten account for over 1.5%. This clonotype was counted a few times. What it binds is not known. Germline CDR1 DFQATT, CDR2 SNEGSKA (reference sequence). Trimming cost V 6 bases and J 2 bases, with 10 bases left between them. The CDR3 runs to 12 residues. Study-wide points: In patients, roughly 5 TRBV segments were more frequent than in controls, with TRBV5-6, TRBV5-1 and TRBV20-1 among them.

The TCR originated in a girl under 18 with multiple sclerosis. Sequenced input: blood. The V gene is TRBV20-1, the J gene TRBJ1-2; no firm D call. In DNA, the CDR3 is TGCAGTGCGCCGTCAGACAACTATGGCTACACCTTC. This translates into CSAPSDNYGYTF.